A single sample is the source of the 15 T cell receptor beta chains below, sequenced in a study of cytomegalovirus exposure and HLA in healthy donors (dated by TCRdb to about 2017). The protocol used for the library was the immunoSEQ multiplex PCR assay. For the multiplex PCR, a mixture combining 60 forward primers for TCR Vbeta segments and 13 reverse primers for TCR Jbeta segments was used. Drawn from immuneACCESS, this table holds only the in-frame rearrangements with V and J called that TCRdb kept. Clones are partly lost; checked studies trace under half to an unresolved V gene and leave the rest unexplained. This sample holds under 150,000 clones; roughly 82% were observed only once. The ten largest clones take up roughly 3% of the sample. Material for sequencing was PBMCs. Every receptor here comes from a man over 45 in good health and CMV-seronegative.

The J gene is TRBJ2-3, the V gene TRBV2; 8 positions match TRBD2. The germline V gene has CDR1 SNHLY and CDR2 FYNNEI. The CDR3 consists of 15 residues. The junction had 7 bases not matched to a gene; V was cut back by 6 bases and J by 2 bases. The CDR3 spells CASRESGGATDTQYF. The DNA of the CDR3 is TGTGCCAGCAGGGAATCGGGGGGGGCCACAGATACGCAGTATTTT.

The V gene is TRBV5-1, the J gene TRBJ2-5, with D tentatively TRBD1 (6 bases). Germline values: CDR1 SGHRS, CDR2 YFSETQ. This CDR3 has 14 residues. V shed 5 bases and J shed 2 bases, with 13 bases lying between them. CDR3 bases: TGCGCCAGCAGTCGACAGGATTCGCAAGAGACCCAGTACTTC. Amino acids: CASSRQDSQETQYF.

V and J are TRBV2 and TRBJ2-3; the match to TRBD2 covers 13 bases. Trimming removed 1 base from V and 4 bases from J; junction bases left unmatched: 2. The CDR3 totals 16 residues. The V gene's germline CDR1 is SNHLY and CDR2 FYNNEI. In nucleotides, the CDR3 is TGTGCCAGCAGTGAAGTCGGACTAGCGGGGGCAGATACGCAGTATTTT. Translation gives CASSEVGLAGADTQYF.

The rearrangement links TRBV7-9 to TRBJ2-3; TRBD2 agrees at 9 bases. The CDR3 runs 16 residues. V trimming: 5 bases; J trimming: 3 bases; junction bases outside the gene matches: 9. Per germline, CDR1 SEHNR and CDR2 FQNEAQ (reference sequence). The CDR3 DNA follows: TGTGCCAGCAGCCCGCCAGGTAGCGGGGGAACAGATACGCAGTATTTT. It is translated as CASSPPGSGGTDTQYF.

This clone was seen just once. The rearrangement links TRBV6-6 to TRBJ2-7; TRBD1 matches at 7 bases. This CDR3 spans 15 amino acids. Germline values: CDR1 MNHNY, CDR2 SVGAGI (reference sequence). V lost 5 bases to trimming and J lost 2 bases; unmatched junction nucleotides: 9. In DNA form, the CDR3 reads TGTGCCAGCAGTCAAGAACAGGGGCGAACCTACGAGCAGTACTTC. This encodes CASSQEQGRTYEQYF.

The chain couples TRBV5-1 to TRBJ2-5; maybe TRBD2 (6 bases). The length of the CDR3 is 13 residues. Germline V gene sequence: CDR1 SGHRS, CDR2 YFSETQ. V was cut by 2 bases and J by 1 base, with 6 bases left in between. The CDR3 sequence is CASSFGGQETQYF. CDR3 sequence (DNA): TGCGCCAGCAGCTTCGGGGGCCAAGAGACCCAGTACTTC.

The rearrangement links TRBV5-8 to TRBJ2-3; TRBD2 aligns across 11 bases. This CDR3 spans 17 amino acids. Germline assignment: CDR1 SGHTS and CDR2 YDEGEE. After removal of 4 bases from V and 2 bases from J, the junction contained 9 bases not matched to a gene. The CDR3, as DNA: TGTGCCAGCAGCCCAGGAGTAGCGGGGGGGATCACAGATACGCAGTATTTT. Protein: CASSPGVAGGITDTQYF.

The rearrangement links TRBV2 to TRBJ1-3; D is possibly TRBD1 (6 bases). The CDR3 runs 14 residues. In germline, CDR1 is SNHLY, CDR2 FYNNEI. V was shortened by 4 bases and J by 3 bases, with 10 bases between the two germline ends. The CDR3 DNA is TGTGCCAGCAGTGGGGCAGGGGATGGAAACACCATATATTTT. This encodes CASSGAGDGNTIYF. Together with reference TRBV2 and TRBJ1-3, the CDR3 gives the full variable domain: EPEVTQTPSHQVTQMGQEVILRCVPISNHLYFYWYRQILGQKVEFLVSFYNNEISEKSEIFDDQFSVERPDGSNFTLKIRSTKLEDSAMYFCASSGAGDGNTIYFGEGSWLTVV.

The V gene is TRBV30, the J gene TRBJ1-3; D not certain. The CDR3 is 15 residues long. CDR1 GTSNPN and CDR2 SVGIG come from the germline V gene (reference sequence). Trimming took off 0 bases at V and 0 bases at J, with 9 bases between the two ends. The CDR3 nucleotides read TGTGCCTGGAGTGTAGTTCCCTACTCTGGAAACACCATATATTTT. This codes for CAWSVVPYSGNTIYF.

V gene TRBV6-6 combines with J gene TRBJ1-1; D may be TRBD1 (6 bases). This CDR3 has 12 residues. Between the trimmed V and J ends, which lost 5 bases and 6 bases, there was a span of 10 bases. Germline V lookup: CDR1 MNHNY, CDR2 SVGAGI (reference sequence). The CDR3 DNA sequence: TGTGCCAGCAGTAATCACAGGGCTGAAGCTTTCTTT. Its protein is CASSNHRAEAFF.

This chain joins TRBV5-1 and TRBJ2-1; TRBD1 agrees at 8 bases. In germline, CDR1 is SGHRS, CDR2 YFSETQ. J lost 4 bases, V lost 4 bases, and 22 bases had no gene match. There are 20 residues in the CDR3. The CDR3 reads CASSRRIGQGGLGAYNEQFF. In DNA form, the CDR3 reads TGCGCCAGCAGCCGAAGAATAGGACAGGGTGGATTGGGGGCATACAATGAGCAGTTCTTC.

In DNA form, the CDR3 reads TGTGCCAGTACAACAGGAAACTATGGCTACACCTTC. It specifies CASTTGNYGYTF. V and J are TRBV19 and TRBJ1-2, with D maybe TRBD1 (5 bases). Trimming removed 7 bases from V and 2 bases from J, with 8 bases in between. The CDR3 is made up of 12 amino acids. Germline CDR1 and CDR2: LNHDA and SQIVND (reference sequence).

J is TRBJ2-1 and V is TRBV6-1, with 9 bases matching TRBD2. The CDR3 consists of 13 residues. V lost 7 bases to trimming and J lost 7 bases; unmatched junction nucleotides: 5. Germline V lookup: CDR1 MNHNS, CDR2 SASEGT. The CDR3 coding sequence is TGTGCCAGCACCCTAGCGGGGTATAATGAGCAGTTCTTC. The encoded protein is CASTLAGYNEQFF.

The chain couples TRBV7-9 to TRBJ2-1, with TRBD1 as a possible D gene (5 bases). From germline, CDR1 is SEHNR and CDR2 FQNEAQ (reference sequence). Trimming cost V 5 bases and J 12 bases, with 23 bases left between them. The CDR3 loop spans 15 amino acids. CDR3 in amino acids: CASSPITGHGRWQFF. The CDR3 DNA follows: TGTGCCAGCAGCCCAATAACCGGACATGGCAGATGGCAGTTCTTC.

V is TRBV5-6 and J is TRBJ1-2, with unresolved D. Trimming shortened V by 2 bases and J by 7 bases, and 12 bases separated the two germline ends. The CDR3 extends over 13 amino acids. Germline-derived CDR1 and CDR2 are SGHDT and YYEEEE. In nucleotides, the CDR3 is TGTGCCAGCAGCTTCGGAGTAGAGAGTGGCTACACCTTC. Amino acid sequence: CASSFGVESGYTF.